The present T cell receptor beta chain was sequenced within a study of cytomegalovirus exposure and HLA in healthy donors. Whole-study results and caveats: Within the data, a cluster of highly shared sequence variants was likely a sequencing artifact. The listing of 150 or so TCR beta chains classed them as cytomegalovirus-associated. Common viral pathogens seemed, in a later analysis, to connect with several of the most significant clusters. DRB1 had the most TCR associations and HLA-C the fewest, a later analysis found, with rates varying by HLA locus.

Concerning this clone itself: Its specificity is unknown.

The germline V gene encodes CDR1 MNHNS and CDR2 SASEGT. This CDR3 has 14 residues. Deletions cut 4 bases from V and 1 base from J, with 10 bases between. With 60 Vbeta and 13 Jbeta primers, the PCR was carried out. Clones were sequenced by immunoSEQ multiplex PCR, and TCRdb holds only the in-frame ones, with some missing. This table has around 150,000 clones, around 84% appearing once. This TCR derives from a woman in her thirties or forties in good health and CMV-seronegative. The sample was PBMCs. The rearrangement links TRBV6-1 to TRBJ1-1; D not resolved. The CDR3: CASSVWRENTEAFF. DNA for the CDR3: TGTGCCAGCAGTGTATGGAGGGAGAACACTGAAGCTTTCTTT.